The following is a T cell receptor (beta chain) sequence with its context. There is no known antigen for this receptor. Base qualities are not provided; no much larger clone lies one nucleotide away. RNA was extracted using the RNeasy kit, and roughly 0.45 to 1 microgram was reverse transcribed with random hexamers. TCR beta CDR3 regions were amplified with the immunoSEQ multiplex PCR assay covering 54 Vbeta and 13 Jbeta segments. PCR amplification bias was corrected by using a synthetic template baseline for primer optimization and computational correction. The paper's processing steps were these. Reads were annotated to V, D and J genes per IMGT and analyzed with immunoSEQ Analyzer, keeping only productive sequences. Clonality was calculated as one minus the Shannon entropy normalized by log2 of the number of productive unique sequences. For each patient and control, public and private clones were evaluated within the 100 most prevalent clones. Clones were defined as Susac-specific when absent from the healthy and MS cohorts, from about 1,100 published viral clones and from other ImmuneACCESS disease sequences. TCRdb's own reprocessing of the public reads used fastp at Q25 and MiXCR and kept productive beta chains. Every entry covers one CDR3 protein and lists the most common genes and DNA from its rows. These V and J calls rely on TCRdb rather than the paper's analysis. Within this sample are approximately 150,000 distinct CDR3 sequences, with approximately 94% of them counted one time only. Of the sample, approximately 0.09% is held by the ten largest clones.

V trim: 4 bases; J trim: 0 bases; unmatched bases: 5. The CDR3 has 16 amino acids, counting the end cysteine and phenylalanine. The sequence is cut down to CDR3 DNA, 48 bases in frame from base 1. CDR1 is given as MNHNS and CDR2 as SASEGT, both from the germline V gene. Peripheral blood CD8+ and CD4+ T cells from healthy donors, Susac syndrome patients and multiple sclerosis patients were profiled by high-throughput TCR beta sequencing. Healthy donors were age- and sex-matched controls. Bulk CD8+ and CD4+ T cells were purified by magnetic negative isolation, while CD8+ TEMRA cells were enriched using FACS. Blood was collected in EDTA tubes and processed within 24 hours, with PBMCs isolated through density gradient centrifugation. PBMCs destined for TCR sequencing were cryopreserved in liquid nitrogen and later thawed in a 37 °C water bath. The sorted or isolated CD4+, CD8+ and CD8+ TEMRA cells reached a purity of at least 90%.

This specimen comes from a study of CD8 T cells in Susac syndrome (dated by TCRdb to the late 2010s). A note on the overall study: The study used repertoire sequencing to test whether antigen drove CD8+ T cell activation and differentiation in Susac syndrome.

Broader findings and caveats from the paper: The TCR sequencing and HLA analysis was acknowledged to have included a relatively small number of individuals.

Source material: CD4+ T cells from PBMCs. The chain employs TRBV6-1 and TRBJ2-3; TRBD1 fits 9 bases in the junction. The TCR sequence derives from a human donor in good health. Here the CDR3 is given as CASSGGQGRSTDTQYF. Read as DNA, the sequence is TGTGCCAGCAGTGGCGGACAGGGGAGGAGCACAGATACGCAGTATTTT.